The rows below give T cell receptor beta chains drawn from one sample of a study of CD8 T cells in ankylosing spondylitis. TCRdb processed the 5' RACE reads anew with MiXCR; each CDR3 protein has one entry. The data show more than 300,000 distinct CDR3 sequences, with around a tenth seen just once and around 8.4% held by the top ten. Sequencing was performed on blood, either unsorted or a sorted T cell fraction (not recorded which). All receptors derive from a female donor with ankylosing spondylitis or in good health (not recorded which). Each CDR3 is given with its conserved first and last residue. A D gene is named only where the DNA matches it firmly. Clone size is stated in some rows and not others, as once, few, many or a class when expanded.

J | size | V | D | DNA | CDR3
TRBJ2-1 | NA | TRBV7-2 | TRBD2 | TGTGCCAGCAGCTTCCAACTAGCGGACAATGAGCAGTTCTTC | CASSFQLADNEQFF
TRBJ2-1 | many | TRBV12-3/TRBV12-4 | TRBD2 | TGTGCCACCACAACCGGGACTAGCGGGGGGCTTACCTACAATGAGCAGTTCTTC | CATTTGTSGGLTYNEQFF
TRBJ2-7 | many | TRBV27 | NA | TGTGCCAGCACCTCATACAGCTACGAGCAGTACTTC | CASTSYSYEQYF
TRBJ2-1 | many | TRBV10-3 | TRBD1 | TGTGCCATCAGTGAGGGACAGGCCCGGCAGTTCTTC | CAISEGQARQFF
TRBJ2-7 | many | TRBV20-1 | TRBD1 | TGCAGTGCCCCGGGGACAGATGGAAGCTACGAGCAGTACTTC | CSAPGTDGSYEQYF
TRBJ2-3 | NA | TRBV28 | NA | TGTGCCAGCAGTCCCCGTGCAAGCTTCACAGATACGCAGTATTTT | CASSPRASFTDTQYF
TRBJ2-2 | few | TRBV10-2 | NA | TGCGCCAGCATCTCTCCGAGGAACACCGGGGAGCTGTTTTTT | CASISPRNTGELFF
TRBJ2-3 | few | TRBV3-1 | NA | TGTGCCAGCAGCCAATGGACTTTTGAGGCCACAGATACGCAGTATTTT | CASSQWTFEATDTQYF
TRBJ2-7 | NA | TRBV14 | NA | TGTGCCAGCAGCCACCACGGGCGAAGGAGCTCCTACGAGCAGTACTTC | CASSHHGRRSSYEQYF
TRBJ2-6 | NA | TRBV20-1 | NA | TGCAGTGCTGGCCAACCTTCTGGGGCCAACGTCCTGACTTTC | CSAGQPSGANVLTF
TRBJ2-1 | NA | TRBV4-2 | NA | TGTGCCAGCGGCCCGGGGCCGGTGGATGAGCAGTTCTTC | CASGPGPVDEQFF
TRBJ1-2 | NA | TRBV9 | NA | TGTGCCAGCAGCGTAGCGGGAACAGGGTTCGGCTACACCTTC | CASSVAGTGFGYTF
TRBJ2-3 | NA | TRBV7-9 | NA | TGTGCCAGCAGCGGGGGGATGGGCGTGGTGGCAGAAACGCAGTATTTT | CASSGGMGVVAETQYF
TRBJ1-3 | few | TRBV7-2 | NA | TGTGCCAGCAGCTTAGAGGGTAGAGGAAACACCATATATTTT | CASSLEGRGNTIYF
TRBJ2-3 | many | TRBV5-1 | NA | TGCGCCAGCAGCTCCAAGGACTACACAGATACGCAGTATTTT | CASSSKDYTDTQYF
TRBJ2-6 | many | TRBV12-3/TRBV12-4 | NA | TGTGCCAGCAGTTTAGCCACTGGGGCCAACGTCCTGACTTTC | CASSLATGANVLTF
TRBJ2-7 | NA | TRBV7-8 | NA | TGTGCCAGCAGCCGTACCCAGACAAAGCACGAGCAGTACTTC | CASSRTQTKHEQYF
TRBJ2-3 | many | TRBV5-1 | NA | TGCGCCAGCAGCGAGGGACACTTAGATACGCAGTATTTT | CASSEGHLDTQYF
TRBJ2-7 | NA | TRBV6-1 | NA | TGTGCCAGCAGAGCCGGGACATCCCCTCACTACGAGCAGTACTTC | CASRAGTSPHYEQYF
TRBJ2-5 | NA | TRBV3-1 | NA | TGTGCCAGCTGCCCACCCCTCGTTCGACAAGAGACCCAGTACTTC | CASCPPLVRQETQYF
TRBJ1-4 | NA | TRBV7-9 | TRBD1 | TGTGCCAGCAGCGGCGCAGGGGGCTATGAAAAACTGTTTTTT | CASSGAGGYEKLFF
TRBJ2-7 | many | TRBV6-5 | NA | TGTGCCAGCAGTTACTCTCACCTACAGGGATCCTACGAGCAGTACTTC | CASSYSHLQGSYEQYF
TRBJ1-1 | many | TRBV29-1 | NA | TGCAGCTTCCGACGGAGCCTGAACACTGAAGCTTTCTTT | CSFRRSLNTEAFF
TRBJ1-5 | few | TRBV12-3/TRBV12-4 | NA | TGTGCCAGCAGTTCCTGGCAGCCGAATCAGCCCCAGCATTTT | CASSSWQPNQPQHF
TRBJ2-3 | many | TRBV5-1 | NA | TGCGCCAGCAGCTTCGGAGTAACCACAGATACGCAGTATTTT | CASSFGVTTDTQYF
TRBJ2-7 | many | TRBV5-1 | NA | TGCGCCAGCAGCTCATCTGCGTACGAGCAGTACTTC | CASSSSAYEQYF
TRBJ2-5 | NA | TRBV20-1 | TRBD2 | TGCAGTGCCCCAAGCGGGGGTGGGACCCAGTACTTC | CSAPSGGGTQYF
TRBJ2-7 | NA | TRBV28 | TRBD2 | TGTGCCAGCCAACTAGCGGGAGGGCCGTACGAGCAGTACTTC | CASQLAGGPYEQYF
TRBJ2-1 | many | TRBV5-6 | NA | TGTGCCAGCAGCTTGGTGCACGGGAATGAGCAGTTCTTC | CASSLVHGNEQFF
TRBJ2-7 | many | TRBV20-1 | NA | TGCAGTGCTCCAGGGAGCTCCTACGAGCAGTACTTC | CSAPGSSYEQYF
TRBJ1-6 | many | TRBV4-1 | NA | TGCGCCAGCAGCCAAGGTCCCAGGGTTAATTCACCCCTCCACTTT | CASSQGPRVNSPLHF
TRBJ2-2 | many | TRBV6-6 | NA | TGTGCCAGCTCCCACACCGGGGAGCTGTTTTTT | CASSHTGELFF
TRBJ2-7 | NA | TRBV20-1 | NA | TGCAGTGCTAGGGGGATCGGGGGCACCATCTTC | CSARGIGGTIF
TRBJ1-2 | NA | TRBV12-3/TRBV12-4 | NA | TGTGCCAGCAGTTTCGGCAACTCAGTTGGCTACACCTTC | CASSFGNSVGYTF
TRBJ2-5 | few | TRBV27 | NA | TGTGCCAGCAGTTTATCGGATAGCCACCAAGAGACCCAGTACTTC | CASSLSDSHQETQYF
TRBJ1-1 | many | TRBV5-1 | NA | TGCGCCAGCAGTCCTCTCGGGGTTGACACTGAAGCTTTCTTT | CASSPLGVDTEAFF
TRBJ2-7 | few | TRBV28 | TRBD2 | TGTGCCAGCTGCCCCCTAGGGCACGGGGGGACCTACGAGCAGTACTTC | CASCPLGHGGTYEQYF
TRBJ2-6 | many | TRBV6-1 | NA | TGTGCCAGCAGGGGGGCTGGGGCCAACGTCCTGACTTTC | CASRGAGANVLTF
TRBJ2-2 | many | TRBV12-3/TRBV12-4 | NA | TGTGCCAGCAGTTTAAACGGGAACACCGGGGAGCTGTTTTTT | CASSLNGNTGELFF
TRBJ1-6 | many | TRBV5-6 | NA | TGTGCCAGCAGCTTGGGGGAGGTTGAGACCCTCCACTTT | CASSLGEVETLHF
TRBJ1-1 | NA | TRBV6-1 | TRBD1 | TGTGCCAGCACCGGGACAGGGGTTTTGAACACTGAAGCTTTCTTT | CASTGTGVLNTEAFF
TRBJ1-1 | NA | TRBV18 | NA | TGTGCCAGCTCACCCCGGTGGGGCTCCCCTGAAGCTTTCTTT | CASSPRWGSPEAFF
TRBJ2-1 | many | TRBV10-3 | TRBD1 | TGTGCCATCAGGGATCCGGGACAGTCTTACAATGAGCAGTTCTTC | CAIRDPGQSYNEQFF
TRBJ2-7 | many | TRBV6-1 | NA | TGTGCCAGTTGGGCGCCTAGCTTATCCGAGCAGTACTTC | CASWAPSLSEQYF
TRBJ1-1 | NA | TRBV2 | TRBD1 | TGTGCCAGCCGACGGGACAGGGAAAGGGGTACTGAAGCTTTCTTT | CASRRDRERGTEAFF
TRBJ1-6 | many | TRBV29-1 | NA | TGCAGCGTTGAGGGGAGTCCCCTTTATAATTCACCCCTCCACTTT | CSVEGSPLYNSPLHF
TRBJ2-1 | few | TRBV3-1 | TRBD2 | TGTGCCAGCAGCCAAGAGCGGGGGGTCGGGGGTGAGCAGTTCTTC | CASSQERGVGGEQFF
TRBJ2-2 | few | TRBV18 | TRBD2 | TGTGCCAGCTCACCGCTTAGCGGGGGGCCGTCGAACACCGGGGAGCTGTTTTTT | CASSPLSGGPSNTGELFF
TRBJ2-7 | few | TRBV12-3/TRBV12-4 | NA | TGTGCCAGCAGTCCCGGGGATAGCCGCTACGAGCAGTACTTC | CASSPGDSRYEQYF
TRBJ2-1 | NA | TRBV6-5 | TRBD2 | TGTGCCAGCAGTTACGGGGGGGACTACAATGAGCAGTTCTTC | CASSYGGDYNEQFF
TRBJ1-6 | NA | TRBV5-1 | NA | TGCGCCAGCAGCTCCTCGGGTGTCCCCCTCCACTTT | CASSSSGVPLHF
TRBJ2-1 | many | TRBV6-6 | NA | TGTGCCAGCGGACTACAGCGTGAGCAGTTCTTC | CASGLQREQFF
TRBJ2-3 | many | TRBV9 | NA | TGTGCCAGCAGCGCCACCGACCCCGGGAATACGCAGTATTTT | CASSATDPGNTQYF
TRBJ1-1 | NA | TRBV5-1 | NA | TGCGCCAGCAGCTTTCAGGGCACCTTTGAAGCTTTCTTT | CASSFQGTFEAFF